This is a list of T cell receptor beta chains from one sample in a study of CD8+ T cells in alopecia areata. TCRdb's table, derived via immunoSEQ multiplex PCR, lists solely in-frame clones and lacks some. Of about 140,000 clones detected, roughly 50% appear once; the ten largest clones hold about 6%. Sequenced material: CD4+ T cells sorted from blood, taken at week 0. The origin of the receptors is a human donor with alopecia areata. The CDR3 runs from the conserved cysteine through the conserved F or W. The D gene is left open where the match is weak. Clone size, where shown, is once, few, many, or a class for clones that have expanded.

>.|TRBJ1-1|.|TRBV14|14
CASSQDRVNTEAFF
TGTGCCAGCAGCCAAGATCGGGTGAACACTGAAGCTTTCTTT
>.|TRBJ1-2|.|TRBV30|15
CAWRITGTLGGGYTF
TGTGCCTGGAGGATCACCGGGACCTTGGGGGGAGGCTACACCTTC
>.|TRBJ1-1|TRBD1|TRBV18|16
CASSPRQGATNTEAFF
TGTGCCAGCTCACCAAGGCAGGGGGCCACGAACACTGAAGCTTTCTTT
>.|TRBJ1-2|TRBD1|TRBV30|14
CAWRPTGSNYGYTF
TGTGCCTGGAGACCGACAGGGAGTAACTATGGCTACACCTTC
>.|TRBJ1-2|.|TRBV29-1|11
CSVGENYGYTF
TGCAGCGTAGGGGAAAACTATGGCTACACCTTC
>.|TRBJ1-2|TRBD1|TRBV29-1|11
CSDDREGGYTF
TGCAGCGACGACAGGGAAGGCGGCTACACCTTC
>.|TRBJ1-4|.|TRBV5-1|13
CASSLEWEGKLFF
TGCGCCAGCAGCTTGGAATGGGAGGGTAAACTGTTTTTT
>few|TRBJ2-7|.|TRBV29-1|11
CSVGLSYEQYF
TGCAGCGTCGGACTCTCCTACGAGCAGTACTTC
>few|TRBJ2-7|TRBD2|TRBV5-6|14
CASSRGEVSYEQYF
TGTGCCAGCAGCCGGGGGGAAGTCTCCTACGAGCAGTACTTC
>few|TRBJ2-7|TRBD1|TRBV15|14
CATSNRDRVYEQYF
TGTGCCACCAGCAACCGGGACAGGGTTTACGAGCAGTACTTC
>.|TRBJ2-7|.|TRBV11-3|13
CASSHRRIYEQYF
TGTGCCAGCAGCCACAGACGGATCTACGAGCAGTACTTC
>few|TRBJ1-5|.|TRBV4-3|13
CASSQVAGQPQHF
TGCGCCAGCAGCCAAGTTGCAGGTCAGCCCCAGCATTTT
>.|TRBJ1-1|TRBD1|TRBV7-3|16
CASSIQGSGTGNEAFF
TGTGCCAGCAGCATCCAAGGGTCCGGGACAGGCAATGAAGCTTTCTTT
>few|TRBJ1-5|TRBD1|TRBV7-8|13
CASRGQSNQPQHF
TGTGCCAGCAGGGGACAGAGCAATCAGCCCCAGCATTTT
>.|TRBJ2-3|.|TRBV2|13
CASSPPYTDTQYF
TGTGCCAGCAGCCCCCCCTACACAGATACGCAGTATTTT
>.|TRBJ1-2|.|TRBV20-1|11
CSARQGLGYTF
TGCAGTGCTAGACAGGGATTGGGCTACACCTTC
>.|TRBJ2-5|TRBD2|TRBV7-9|17
CASSPGGGTTYQETQYF
TGTGCCAGCAGCCCCGGCGGGGGAACGACATACCAAGAGACCCAGTACTTC
>.|TRBJ1-2|.|TRBV6-1|15
CASRESGSSNYGYTF
TGTGCCAGCAGGGAAAGCGGGAGCTCTAACTATGGCTACACCTTC
>.|TRBJ1-1|.|TRBV7-2|13
CASSWGLNTEAFF
TGTGCCAGCAGCTGGGGACTAAACACTGAAGCTTTCTTT
>few|TRBJ2-6|.|TRBV10-3|16
CAISESDYAGANVLTF
TGTGCCATCAGTGAGTCGGACTATGCTGGGGCCAACGTCCTGACTTTC
>few|TRBJ2-1|TRBD2|TRBV4-1|16
CASRRTGGRGDNEQFF
TGCGCCAGCAGACGAACGGGCGGCCGGGGGGACAATGAGCAGTTCTTC
>.|TRBJ1-2|.|TRBV18|14
CASSPTGPNYGYTF
TGTGCCAGCTCACCGACAGGCCCTAACTATGGCTACACCTTC
>few|TRBJ2-7|.|TRBV6-5|15
CASSSTLGNSYEQYF
TGTGCCAGCAGTAGTACTCTTGGAAACTCCTACGAGCAGTACTTC
>.|TRBJ2-2|.|TRBV5-1|12
CASAFGAGELFF
TGCGCCAGCGCGTTCGGGGCAGGAGAGCTGTTTTTT
>.|TRBJ2-7|TRBD1|TRBV7-9|15
CAIIGTGNLYYEQYF
TGTGCCATCATCGGGACAGGAAACTTATACTACGAGCAGTACTTC
>.|TRBJ1-3|.|TRBV30|13
CAWRSEGAPSPYF
TGTGCCTGGAGATCCGAAGGGGCACCGAGCCCCTATTTT
>.|TRBJ2-5|TRBD2|TRBV10-3|14
CAIRGTSGQETQYF
TGTGCCATCAGGGGGACTAGCGGACAAGAGACCCAGTACTTC
>.|TRBJ1-2|.|TRBV6-5|13
CASSEAGNYGYTF
TGTGCCAGCAGTGAGGCAGGGAACTATGGCTACACCTTC
>few|TRBJ2-1|.|TRBV6-6|15
CASSQRSQGGNEQFF
TGTGCCAGCAGCCAACGAAGCCAGGGGGGGAATGAGCAGTTCTTC
>.|TRBJ1-5|.|TRBV29-1|13
CSAGGGSGQPQHF
TGCAGCGCTGGGGGAGGGTCTGGGCAGCCCCAGCATTTT
>few|TRBJ1-2|.|TRBV7-2|14
CASSPSGANYGYTF
TGTGCCAGCAGCCCTAGTGGGGCCAACTATGGCTACACCTTC
>few|TRBJ2-6|.|TRBV19|18
CATLGKGLPYSGANVLTF
TGTGCCACCCTCGGAAAGGGGTTACCGTATAGTGGGGCCAACGTCCTGACTTTC
>.|TRBJ2-3|TRBD1|TRBV5-6|15
CASSPDRGSPDTQYF
TGTGCCAGCAGCCCGGACAGGGGTTCCCCAGATACGCAGTATTTT
>.|TRBJ2-5|.|TRBV5-1|15
CASSLRSSGQETQYF
TGCGCCAGCAGCTTGAGGTCCTCGGGGCAAGAGACCCAGTACTTC
>.|TRBJ2-1|.|TRBV7-9|12
CASRFIVQEQFF
TGTGCCAGCAGGTTTATTGTCCAGGAGCAGTTCTTC
>.|TRBJ1-6|.|TRBV5-1|13
CASSHGGDSPLHF
TGCGCCAGCTCACACGGGGGAGATTCACCCCTCCACTTT
>once|TRBJ2-5|TRBD2|TRBV6-4|19
CASSDPTDYSGVTEETQYF
TGTGCCAGCAGTGACCCGACGGACTATAGCGGGGTCACGGAAGAGACCCAGTACTTC
>.|TRBJ2-3|.|TRBV4-3|14
CASSHAPNTDTQYF
TGCGCCAGCAGCCACGCGCCGAACACAGATACGCAGTATTTT
>.|TRBJ1-5|.|TRBV7-9|13
CASRRDSGLPQHF
TGTGCCAGCAGGAGGGATTCGGGTCTGCCCCAGCATTTT
>.|TRBJ1-1|.|TRBV29-1|16
CSVSDRKNHLNTEAFF
TGCAGCGTTTCCGACAGGAAAAACCATTTGAACACTGAAGCTTTCTTT
>.|TRBJ2-7|TRBD1|TRBV29-1|15
CSVDVRGTGKYEQYF
TGCAGCGTTGATGTCCGCGGGACAGGGAAGTACGAGCAGTACTTC
>.|TRBJ2-7|.|TRBV29-1|13
CSVETRSLYEQYF
TGCAGCGTTGAGACGCGGTCTTTGTACGAGCAGTACTTC
>.|TRBJ2-5|TRBD2|TRBV5-1|18
CASSSKPTSGGYQETQYF
TGCGCCAGCAGCTCTAAACCCACTAGCGGGGGTTACCAAGAGACCCAGTACTTC
>few|TRBJ2-7|TRBD1|TRBV27|14
CASSSGQSLYEQYF
TGTGCCAGCAGTTCGGGACAGTCCCTCTACGAGCAGTACTTC
>once|TRBJ1-2|.|TRBV7-6|13
CASSSPGLYGYTF
TGTGCCAGCAGCTCCCCGGGCCTCTATGGCTACACCTTC
>.|TRBJ1-2|.|TRBV7-9|14
CASSLDQNFYGYTF
TGTGCCAGCAGCTTAGACCAAAACTTCTATGGCTACACCTTC
>.|TRBJ1-2|.|TRBV29-1|10
CSVDRAGYTF
TGCAGCGTTGACAGGGCGGGCTACACCTTC
>.|TRBJ2-1|.|TRBV4-1|15
CASSLGGLPYNEQFF
TGCGCCAGCAGCTTAGGGGGGCTACCCTACAATGAGCAGTTCTTC
>.|TRBJ1-6|.|TRBV6-5|15
CASSYGITSNSPLHF
TGTGCCAGCAGTTATGGGATCACAAGTAATTCACCCCTCCACTTT
>.|TRBJ1-2|.|TRBV5-4|14
CASSSQGQTYGYTF
TGTGCCAGCAGCTCCCAAGGACAGACCTATGGCTACACCTTC
>.|TRBJ1-2|.|TRBV7-9|17
CASSNFGTGGARDGYTF
TGTGCCAGCAGCAATTTTGGGACCGGCGGAGCAAGAGATGGCTACACCTTC
>few|TRBJ2-5|.|TRBV4-3|14
CASSQDLGRDRVYF
TGCGCCAGCAGCCAAGATCTCGGCCGCGATCGTGTGTACTTC